A selection of T cell receptor beta chains follows, all from one sample in a study of PD-L1 blockade in urothelial cancer. Profiling relied on immunoSEQ multiplex PCR, and the TCRdb table lists in-frame clones only, not all of them. The sample contains under 85,000 clones, around 93% of which appear only once. The source material was PBMCs, sampled around atezolizumab (anti-PD-L1) treatment. The source is an elderly woman with urothelial cancer. Both conserved end residues are part of each CDR3. Fields, in order: D gene, J gene, clone size, V gene, CDR3 protein, CDR3 DNA. The D gene is left open where the match is weak. Clone size is not always given. Where it is, it says once, few, many or a class for expanded clones.

>TRBD1|TRBJ2-5|NA|TRBV9
CASSVGGTGLGETQYF
TGTGCCAGCAGCGTAGGCGGGACAGGGTTAGGGGAGACCCAGTACTTC
>NA|TRBJ1-5|NA|TRBV5-8
CASSLSGFGNQPQHF
TGTGCCAGCAGCTTGTCAGGGTTCGGCAATCAGCCCCAGCATTTT
>TRBD2|TRBJ2-1|NA|TRBV5-1
CASSLAVLGGGLAGVAEQFF
TGCGCCAGCAGCTTGGCGGTTTTAGGGGGAGGACTAGCGGGAGTTGCTGAGCAGTTCTTC
>NA|TRBJ2-2|NA|TRBV5-1
CASSLVAVNTGELFF
TGCGCCAGCAGCTTGGTCGCGGTGAACACCGGGGAGCTGTTTTTT
>TRBD1|TRBJ2-7|NA|TRBV4-2
CASSQRTGTGSYEQYF
TGTGCCAGCAGCCAAAGAACCGGGACAGGGTCCTACGAGCAGTACTTC
>NA|TRBJ1-4|NA|TRBV10-3
CAISESGRADEKLFF
TGTGCCATCAGTGAGTCGGGCAGGGCTGATGAAAAACTGTTTTTT
>NA|TRBJ2-6|NA|TRBV7-9
CASSLPTSGANVLTF
TGTGCCAGCAGCTTGCCTACCTCTGGGGCCAACGTCCTGACTTTC
>TRBD1|TRBJ2-1|NA|TRBV4-1
CASSKTGGSYNEQFF
TGCGCCAGCAGCAAAACAGGGGGCTCCTACAATGAGCAGTTCTTC
>TRBD2|TRBJ2-6|NA|TRBV9
CASSVAASGRRGANVLTF
TGTGCCAGCAGCGTAGCGGCTAGCGGGAGGAGAGGGGCCAACGTCCTGACTTTC
>TRBD1|TRBJ2-6|NA|TRBV25-1
CASRRTGLSGANVLTF
TGTGCCAGCAGAAGGACAGGTCTCTCTGGGGCCAACGTCCTGACTTTC
>TRBD1|TRBJ1-4|NA|TRBV27
CASSLYPGQGAEKLFF
TGTGCCAGCAGTTTATACCCGGGACAGGGGGCGGAGAAGCTGTTTTTT
>NA|TRBJ2-5|NA|TRBV2
CASRWTQETQYF
TGTGCCAGCAGGTGGACACAAGAGACCCAGTACTTC
>NA|TRBJ2-6|NA|TRBV19
CASSIRSGANVLTF
TGTGCCAGTAGTATCAGATCTGGGGCCAACGTCCTGACTTTC
>NA|TRBJ2-3|NA|TRBV19
CASRRFGSTDTQYF
TGTGCCAGTAGAAGGTTCGGGTCAACAGATACGCAGTATTTT
>TRBD1|TRBJ1-5|NA|TRBV25-1
CASSETGTAVEPQHF
TGTGCCAGCAGTGAGACCGGGACAGCGGTCGAGCCCCAGCATTTT
>TRBD2|TRBJ2-5|NA|TRBV30
CAWGRLAGNQETQYF
TGTGCCTGGGGCCGACTAGCGGGGAACCAAGAGACCCAGTACTTC
>NA|TRBJ1-1|NA|TRBV19
CASSIGGAGTEAFF
TGTGCCAGTAGTATAGGGGGCGCGGGAACTGAAGCTTTCTTT
>NA|TRBJ2-1|NA|TRBV28
CASSPTGRNNEQFF
TGTGCCAGCAGCCCGACCGGGAGAAACAATGAGCAGTTCTTC
>TRBD2|TRBJ2-7|once|TRBV5-1
CASSRMPTSGRESSYEQYF
TGCGCCAGCAGCCGAATGCCGACTAGCGGGAGGGAAAGCTCCTACGAGCAGTACTTC
>TRBD1|TRBJ2-7|once|TRBV28
CASGTGTGVYEQYF
TGTGCCAGCGGAACCGGGACAGGGGTCTACGAGCAGTACTTC
>NA|TRBJ2-2|once|TRBV9
CASPRCGRLNTGELFF
TGTGCCAGCCCAAGGTGTGGGCGATTGAACACCGGGGAGCTGTTTTTT
>NA|TRBJ2-7|NA|TRBV25-1
CASSSPRGVGYEQYF
TGTGCCAGCAGTTCCCCTCGGGGTGTGGGCTACGAGCAGTACTTC
>TRBD2|TRBJ2-5|NA|TRBV4-2
CASSQGGRSGETQYF
TGTGCCAGCAGCCAAGGCGGGAGGAGTGGGGAGACCCAGTACTTC
>TRBD2|TRBJ2-1|NA|TRBV6-5
CASSVGTSGYNEQFF
TGTGCCAGCAGTGTTGGGACTAGCGGCTACAATGAGCAGTTCTTC
>TRBD1|TRBJ1-1|NA|TRBV5-1
CASSLQSGGLTEAFF
TGCGCCAGCAGCTTACAATCAGGGGGACTCACTGAAGCTTTCTTT
>TRBD2|TRBJ2-5|NA|TRBV5-5
CASSLAGTSGGTQWETQYF
TGTGCCAGCAGCTTGGCCGGGACTAGCGGGGGAACCCAGTGGGAGACCCAGTACTTC
>TRBD1|TRBJ2-1|once|TRBV27
CASSLSGQGGYNEQFF
TGTGCCAGCAGTCTCTCAGGACAGGGGGGCTACAATGAGCAGTTCTTC
>NA|TRBJ2-5|NA|TRBV6-1
CASSVDLQETQYF
TGTGCCAGCTCGGTCGATTTACAAGAGACCCAGTACTTC
>TRBD2|TRBJ2-5|NA|TRBV18
CASSPSGAGVKETQYF
TGTGCCAGCTCCCCTAGCGGGGCAGGGGTTAAAGAGACCCAGTACTTC
>TRBD2|TRBJ2-7|NA|TRBV7-2
CASSVSIAGLGYEQYF
TGTGCCAGCAGCGTTTCAATAGCGGGTCTGGGTTACGAGCAGTACTTC
>NA|TRBJ2-7|NA|TRBV9
CASSVGAGEVYEQYF
TGTGCCAGCAGCGTAGGGGCGGGTGAGGTCTACGAGCAGTACTTC
>NA|TRBJ2-7|NA|TRBV7-8
CASSLVLQGPYEQYF
TGTGCCAGCAGCTTAGTCTTACAGGGACCATACGAGCAGTACTTC
>TRBD2|TRBJ2-1|NA|TRBV7-9
CASSPTSGRGYEQFF
TGTGCCAGCAGCCCCACTAGCGGGAGAGGTTATGAGCAGTTCTTC
>TRBD1|TRBJ1-1|NA|TRBV7-8
CASTPEGQGTRNTEAFF
TGTGCCAGCACCCCCGAAGGACAGGGGACTCGGAACACTGAAGCTTTCTTT
>TRBD2|TRBJ2-1|NA|TRBV7-6
CASSFRPGLAGVNSGEQFF
TGTGCCAGCAGCTTTCGACCGGGACTAGCGGGAGTGAACTCGGGTGAGCAGTTCTTC
>TRBD1|TRBJ1-2|once|TRBV19
CASTGQGLSGYGYTF
TGTGCCAGTACGGGACAGGGGCTTAGTGGCTATGGCTACACCTTC
>NA|TRBJ1-3|NA|TRBV5-4
CASSFQGPFGNTIYF
TGTGCCAGCAGCTTCCAGGGTCCGTTTGGAAACACCATATATTTT
>TRBD2|TRBJ2-2|NA|TRBV13
CASSLGAGVSTGELFF
TGTGCCAGCAGCCTCGGGGCGGGAGTGAGTACCGGGGAGCTGTTTTTT
>TRBD1|TRBJ2-7|NA|TRBV9
CASSAQGQGWNEQYF
TGTGCCAGCAGCGCACAGGGACAGGGCTGGAACGAGCAGTACTTC
>TRBD1|TRBJ2-6|NA|TRBV15
CATSREVVGQAGANVLTF
TGTGCCACCAGCAGAGAGGTGGTGGGACAGGCTGGGGCCAACGTCCTGACTTTC
>NA|TRBJ1-1|NA|TRBV28
CASSPLSGIGEAFF
TGTGCCAGCAGTCCTTTATCAGGGATTGGTGAAGCTTTCTTT
>TRBD1|TRBJ1-2|NA|TRBV10-3
CAIRQGAGGYTF
TGTGCCATCAGACAGGGGGCGGGAGGCTACACCTTC
>NA|TRBJ1-1|NA|TRBV5-1
CASSVKDRGAEAFF
TGCGCCAGCAGTGTGAAGGACCGCGGGGCTGAAGCTTTCTTT
>NA|TRBJ2-7|once|TRBV4-1
CASSLGASGSYEQYF
TGCGCCAGCAGCCTGGGGGCTAGCGGCTCCTACGAGCAGTACTTC